This T cell receptor (beta chain) was recovered during a study of cytomegalovirus exposure and HLA in healthy donors. Trimming removed 0 bases from V and 5 bases from J, with 10 bases in between. Germline values: CDR1 SGDLS, CDR2 YYNGEE. This CDR3 comprises 14 residues. PCR involved 60 Vbeta and 13 Jbeta primers. The method was immunoSEQ multiplex PCR; TCRdb's version includes in-frame clones alone and lacks a portion of them. This sample has 200,000 to 300,000 clones, with roughly 87% found just once. This sequence originates from a woman between 35 and 50 years old in good health and CMV-seropositive. The source material was PBMCs. The rearrangement uses TRBV9 and TRBJ2-3; D possibly corresponds to TRBD2 (5 bases). The CDR3 region is CASSVARREDTQYF. DNA for the CDR3: TGTGCCAGCAGCGTAGCCCGCCGGGAAGATACGCAGTATTTT.